The rows below give T cell receptor beta chains drawn from one sample of a study of blood T cell repertoires in COVID-19. Profiled with immunoSEQ multiplex PCR; TCRdb holds only in-frame clones, not every one. The sample shows approximately 100,000 clones, around 88% of them seen only once. The sequenced sample consisted of peripheral blood. These receptors were taken from a human donor in a cohort sampled during active COVID-19. The CDR3 runs from the conserved cysteine through the conserved F or W. The D gene is left open where the match is weak. Size tells how often a clone was seen (once, few, many) or the class of an expanded clone, and some rows leave it out.

clone size,J gene,D gene,V gene,CDR3 protein
.,TRBJ2-7,.,TRBV3-1/TRBV3-2,CASSQAGGLEYF
.,TRBJ1-6,.,TRBV6-2/TRBV6-3,CASSYSFGAALPLHF
.,TRBJ2-1,TRBD2,TRBV6-6,CASSRLFPGTRNRDNEQFF
once,TRBJ2-3,TRBD2,TRBV5-1,CASSPASGTSGTDTQYF
.,TRBJ1-4,TRBD1,TRBV4-3,CASSQATGSNEKLFF
.,TRBJ1-6,TRBD1,TRBV27,CASSLGTGVGYNSPLHF
.,TRBJ2-3,TRBD2,TRBV7-3,CASSLIAGGGDTQYF
.,TRBJ1-1,.,TRBV5-1,CASSRVMNTEAFF
.,TRBJ1-6,TRBD1,TRBV27,CASSLGTGASLRYNSPLHF
.,TRBJ2-5,.,TRBV7-9,CASSLVASRETQYF
.,TRBJ2-3,TRBD2,TRBV10-1,CASSESGRLAENTDTQYF
once,TRBJ1-5,TRBD1,TRBV28,CASSSRRGQGDQPQHF
.,TRBJ1-2,.,TRBV11-2,CASSFARTYGYTF
.,TRBJ1-5,.,TRBV7-9,CASSLGQGSQPQHF
.,TRBJ2-3,TRBD2,TRBV5-1,CASSYSGVSTDTQYF
.,TRBJ2-5,TRBD2,TRBV5-1,CASSLGLAGGETQYF
.,TRBJ1-2,.,TRBV7-2,CASSLAILSGYTF
.,TRBJ2-7,TRBD2,TRBV28,CASTLGGRSYEQYF
.,TRBJ1-3,.,TRBV6-1,CASSDRGGARGNTIYF
.,TRBJ1-6,.,TRBV7-2,CASSLVEGGSPLHF
few,TRBJ1-2,.,TRBV7-9,CASSLATGGSHGYTF
.,TRBJ1-2,.,TRBV12-3/TRBV12-4,CASSHTTGQPFPF
.,TRBJ1-6,.,TRBV5-1,CASSGLTASNSPLHF
.,TRBJ1-2,TRBD1,TRBV3-1/TRBV3-2,CASSQARGRGGYGYTF
.,TRBJ1-5,TRBD1,TRBV7-9,CASSFVGQGAQPQHF
once,TRBJ2-7,TRBD2,TRBV28,CASSLPLTSGRIYEQYF